The 10 T cell receptor beta chains below all came from one sample that was sequenced in a study of T-cell reconstitution after alpha-beta-depleted transplantation in children. As it was prepared, the TCRbeta library received unique molecular identifiers. TCRdb independently ran MiXCR on the PCR reads; one entry per CDR3 protein. Of 190,000 or so distinct CDR3 sequences detected, less than 15% appear once; the ten largest clones hold approximately 13%. The sample consisted of PBMCs from the stem cell graft donor, taken from the stem cell graft. These receptors were taken from a human donor who donated a stem cell graft to a child with acute lymphoblastic leukemia.

This clonotype showed up many times. This chain connects TRBV12-3 or TRBV12-4 to TRBJ2-6, with no clear D. The CDR3 sequence is 14 residues long. Trimming cost V 7 bases and J 0 bases, with 7 bases left between them. The CDR3 DNA reads TGTGCCAGCACAGAGAGCTCTGGGGCCAACGTCCTGACTTTC. This gives the protein CASTESSGANVLTF.

Ten or more counts support this clonotype. The V and J genes are TRBV3-1 and TRBJ2-1; D is unclear. The V and J ends lost 8 bases and 4 bases respectively, with 24 bases between them. Looked up from germline, CDR1 is LGHDT and CDR2 is YNNKEL (reference sequence). There are 17 residues in the CDR3. The CDR3 coding sequence is TGTGCCAGCGTCAGACCGATCACGTTCGCTGGATACAATGAGCAGTTCTTC. Translating gives CASVRPITFAGYNEQFF.

This chain uses TRBV6-1 with TRBJ2-1, with TRBD2 matching over 7 bases. Per the germline V gene, CDR1 is MNHNS and CDR2 is SASEGT. The length of the CDR3 is 13 residues. J was trimmed by 4 bases and V by 6 bases; bases with no gene match: 3. The DNA of the CDR3 is TGTGCCAGCAGCCGGGGAGGGTACAATGAGCAGTTCTTC. It codes for CASSRGGYNEQFF.

Only a few counts were recorded for this clonotype. V gene TRBV20-1 combines with J gene TRBJ2-7; 9 nucleotides match TRBD2. CDR1 DFQATT and CDR2 SNEGSKA come from the germline V gene (reference sequence). The V and J ends lost 6 bases and 2 bases, in that order; junction bases with no gene match: 8. The length of the CDR3 is 14 residues. DNA of the CDR3: TGCAGTGCCCGTCCCGGGACTAGCCCCTACGAGCAGTACTTC. Its translation is CSARPGTSPYEQYF.

This clonotype was observed many times. J is TRBJ1-1 and V is TRBV24-1; 7 positions match TRBD1. CDR3 length equals 13 residues. CDR1 is KGHDR, CDR2 SFDVKD, per germline. V lost 5 bases and J lost 4; bases outside the gene matches: 3. CDR3 residues: CATSGDSGTEAFF. The CDR3 DNA reads TGTGCCACCAGTGGGGACAGTGGCACTGAAGCTTTCTTT.

This clonotype was seen a handful of times. This chain joins TRBV2 and TRBJ2-5; TRBD2 might be the D (5 bases). V dropped 7 bases and J dropped 2 bases, with 11 bases sitting between them. Germline V gene lookup returns CDR1 SNHLY and CDR2 FYNNEI. This CDR3 is 13 amino acids long. The CDR3 nucleotides are TGTGCCAGCAAACCAGCGGAACAAGAGACCCAGTACTTC. Amino acids: CASKPAEQETQYF.

This clonotype was seen at least ten times. This chain links TRBV6-5 with TRBJ2-5; D gene uncertain. Trimming took 2 bases from V and 4 from J, leaving 11 bases between them. Germline assignment: CDR1 MNHEY and CDR2 SVGAGI. CDR3 length equals 14 residues. CDR3 DNA: TGTGCCAGCAGTTACCCCGGTTGGGGAGAGACCCAGTACTTC. It is translated as CASSYPGWGETQYF.

This clonotype was detected only a few times. The chain links TRBV5-6 to TRBJ1-1, with D perhaps TRBD1 (5 bases). The germline gives CDR1 SGHDT, CDR2 YYEEEE. The CDR3 sequence is 13 residues long. Trimming shortened V by 6 bases and J by 6 bases, and 15 bases separated the two germline ends. CDR3 amino acids: CASTLRWGAEAFF. The CDR3 bases are TGTGCCAGCACCCTTCGGTGGGGGGCTGAAGCTTTCTTT.

As for this clonotype: Being one base from a much bigger clone, this may be a read error. V and J are TRBV7-9 and TRBJ2-1; 10 bases agree with TRBD2. Germline V lookup: CDR1 SEHNR, CDR2 FQNEAQ (reference sequence). CDR3 length: 16 amino acids. CDR3 nucleotides: TGTGCCAGCAGCCCTCACCCTAGCGGGAGTGGGAATGAGCAGTTATTC. Its translation is CASSPHPSGSGNEQLF.

This clonotype occurred many times. The CDR3 sequence: CASSLAGSIYNEQFF. CDR3 DNA: TGTGCCAGCAGCCTGGCGGGCTCAATCTACAATGAGCAGTTCTTC. The rearrangement uses TRBV4-2 and TRBJ2-1, with a possible D match to TRBD2 (5 bases). In germline, CDR1 is LGHNA, CDR2 YNFKEQ. The CDR3 loop spans 15 amino acids. Trimming pared 4 bases from V and 3 bases from J, leaving 13 bases between.